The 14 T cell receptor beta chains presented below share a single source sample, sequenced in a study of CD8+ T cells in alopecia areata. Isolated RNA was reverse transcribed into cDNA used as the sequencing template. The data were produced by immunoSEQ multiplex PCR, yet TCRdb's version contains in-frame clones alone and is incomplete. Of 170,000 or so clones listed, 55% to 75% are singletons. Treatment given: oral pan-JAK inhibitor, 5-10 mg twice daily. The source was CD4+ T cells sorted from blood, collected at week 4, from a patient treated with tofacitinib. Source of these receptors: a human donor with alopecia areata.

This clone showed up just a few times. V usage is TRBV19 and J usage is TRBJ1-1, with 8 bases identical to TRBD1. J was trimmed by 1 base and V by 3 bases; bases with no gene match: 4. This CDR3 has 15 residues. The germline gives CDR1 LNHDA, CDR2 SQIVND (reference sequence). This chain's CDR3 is CASSIAGQENTEAFF. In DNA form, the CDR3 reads TGTGCCAGTAGTATTGCGGGACAGGAGAACACTGAAGCTTTCTTT.

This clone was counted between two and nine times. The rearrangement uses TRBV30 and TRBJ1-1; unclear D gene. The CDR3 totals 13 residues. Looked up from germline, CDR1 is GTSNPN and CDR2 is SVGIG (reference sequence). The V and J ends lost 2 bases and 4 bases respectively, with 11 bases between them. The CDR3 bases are TGTGCCTGGAGTACGGACCTTGTCACTGAAGCTTTCTTT. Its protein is CAWSTDLVTEAFF.

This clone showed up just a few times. The CDR3 region has the DNA TGTGCCAGCAGCAAGTGGGGTCTCGGCTACGAGCAGTACTTC. This sequence encodes CASSKWGLGYEQYF. The rearrangement uses TRBV7-9 and TRBJ2-7; no clear D gene. Trimming took 5 bases from V and 3 from J, leaving 14 bases between them. This CDR3 has 14 residues. Germline lookup yields CDR1 SEHNR and CDR2 FQNEAQ (reference sequence).

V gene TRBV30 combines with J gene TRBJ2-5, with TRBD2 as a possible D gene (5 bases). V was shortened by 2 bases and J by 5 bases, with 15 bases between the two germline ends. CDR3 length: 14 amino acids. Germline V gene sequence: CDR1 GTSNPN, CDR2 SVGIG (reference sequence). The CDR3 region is CAWSPDSARETQYF. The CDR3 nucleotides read TGTGCCTGGAGTCCGGACTCCGCGCGGGAGACCCAGTACTTC.

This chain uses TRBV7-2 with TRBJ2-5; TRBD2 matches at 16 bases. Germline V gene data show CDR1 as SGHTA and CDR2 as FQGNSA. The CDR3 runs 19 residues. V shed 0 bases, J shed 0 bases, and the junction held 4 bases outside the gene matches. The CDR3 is CASSLAPGLAGGYQETQYF. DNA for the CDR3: TGTGCCAGCAGCTTAGCCCCGGGACTAGCGGGGGGGTACCAAGAGACCCAGTACTTC.

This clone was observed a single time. The CDR3 loop reads CASSTERSYEQYF. Written as DNA, the CDR3 is TGTGCCAGCAGTACCGAGAGGTCGTACGAGCAGTACTTC. The chain combines TRBV11-2 with TRBJ2-7; D call uncertain. The CDR3 consists of 13 residues. Germline V CDR1 and CDR2: SGHAT, FQNNGV. Between the trimmed V and J ends, which lost 6 bases and 4 bases, there was a span of 13 bases.

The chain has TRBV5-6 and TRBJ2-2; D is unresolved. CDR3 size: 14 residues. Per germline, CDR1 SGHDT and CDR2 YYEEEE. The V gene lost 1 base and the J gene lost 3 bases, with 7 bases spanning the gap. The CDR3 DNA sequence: TGTGCCAGCAGCTTGATGGGGTACACCGGGGAGCTGTTTTTT. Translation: CASSLMGYTGELFF.

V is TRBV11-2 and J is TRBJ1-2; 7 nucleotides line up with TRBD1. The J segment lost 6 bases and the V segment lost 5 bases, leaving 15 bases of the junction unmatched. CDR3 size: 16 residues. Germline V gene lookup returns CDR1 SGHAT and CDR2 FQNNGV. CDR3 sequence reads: CASSPLTGSGRDGYTF. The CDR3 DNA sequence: TGTGCCAGCAGCCCTCTGACAGGGTCGGGCAGGGATGGCTACACCTTC. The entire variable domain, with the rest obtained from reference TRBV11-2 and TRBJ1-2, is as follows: EAGVAQSPRYKIIEKRQSVAFWCNPISGHATLYWYQQILGQGPKLLIQFQNNGVVDDSQLPKDRFSAERLKGVDSTLKIQPAKLEDSAVYLCASSPLTGSGRDGYTFGSGTRLTVV.

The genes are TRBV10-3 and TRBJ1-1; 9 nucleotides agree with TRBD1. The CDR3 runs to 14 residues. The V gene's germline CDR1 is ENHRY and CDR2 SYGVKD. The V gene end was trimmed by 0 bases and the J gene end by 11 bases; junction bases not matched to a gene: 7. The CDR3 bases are TGTGCCATCAGTGAGTCGACAGGGGGGCCCCCCGCTTTCTTT. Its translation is CAISESTGGPPAFF.

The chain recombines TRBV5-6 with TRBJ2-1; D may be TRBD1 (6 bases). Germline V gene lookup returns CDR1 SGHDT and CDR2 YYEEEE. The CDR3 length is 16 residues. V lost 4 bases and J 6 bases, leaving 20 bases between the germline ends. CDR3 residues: CASSRDRTQGANEQFF. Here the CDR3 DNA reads TGTGCCAGCAGCCGTGACAGGACCCAAGGGGCCAATGAGCAGTTCTTC.

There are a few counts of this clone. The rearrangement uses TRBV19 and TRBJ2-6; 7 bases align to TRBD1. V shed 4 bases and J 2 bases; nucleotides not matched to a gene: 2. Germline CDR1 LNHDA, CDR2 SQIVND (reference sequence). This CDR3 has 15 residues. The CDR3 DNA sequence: TGTGCCAGTAGTAACGACAGGGCTGGGGCCAACGTCCTGACTTTC. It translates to CASSNDRAGANVLTF.

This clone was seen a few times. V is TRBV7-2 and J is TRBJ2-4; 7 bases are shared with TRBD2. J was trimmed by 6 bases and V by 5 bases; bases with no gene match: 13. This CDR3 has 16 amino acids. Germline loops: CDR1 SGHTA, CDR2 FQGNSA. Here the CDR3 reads CASSLERGPPGNIQYF. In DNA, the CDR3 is TGTGCCAGCAGCCTTGAGCGGGGCCCCCCCGGAAACATTCAGTACTTC.

The CDR3: CASSAGQTNVGANVLTF. CDR3 DNA: TGTGCCAGTAGTGCGGGACAGACGAATGTCGGGGCCAACGTCCTGACTTTC. The rearrangement joins TRBV19 to TRBJ2-6, with D possibly TRBD1 on 7 matching bases. The CDR3 totals 17 residues. Germline CDR1 and CDR2: LNHDA and SQIVND (reference sequence). V lost 5 bases and J lost 4, with 18 bases in between.

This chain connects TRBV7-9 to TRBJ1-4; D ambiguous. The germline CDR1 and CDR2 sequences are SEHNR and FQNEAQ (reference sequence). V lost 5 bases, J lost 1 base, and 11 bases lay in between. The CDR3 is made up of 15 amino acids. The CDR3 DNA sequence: TGTGCCAGCAGCCAAGGTCTGGAAACTAATGAAAAACTGTTTTTT. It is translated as CASSQGLETNEKLFF.